This T cell receptor beta chain was profiled in a study of blood T cell repertoires in COVID-19. As for the study in general: The study drew acute and convalescent COVID-19 samples from the United States, Italy and Spain.

Sequencing was performed with immunoSEQ multiplex PCR; in TCRdb, only in-frame clones are kept and a portion is missing. The sample has 200,000 to 250,000 clones; about four fifths are singletons. This CDR3 is built from 13 residues. From germline, CDR1 is MNHEY and CDR2 SVGAGI. Trimming stripped 5 bases from V and 3 bases from J, with 8 bases between. The sample was peripheral blood. This sequence was found in a woman aged 45-65 years with active or convalescent COVID-19. The rearrangement links TRBV6-5 to TRBJ1-5, with no clear D. CDR3 residues: CASSRENNQPQHF. The CDR3 nucleotides are TGTGCCAGCAGTAGGGAGAACAATCAGCCCCAGCATTTT.